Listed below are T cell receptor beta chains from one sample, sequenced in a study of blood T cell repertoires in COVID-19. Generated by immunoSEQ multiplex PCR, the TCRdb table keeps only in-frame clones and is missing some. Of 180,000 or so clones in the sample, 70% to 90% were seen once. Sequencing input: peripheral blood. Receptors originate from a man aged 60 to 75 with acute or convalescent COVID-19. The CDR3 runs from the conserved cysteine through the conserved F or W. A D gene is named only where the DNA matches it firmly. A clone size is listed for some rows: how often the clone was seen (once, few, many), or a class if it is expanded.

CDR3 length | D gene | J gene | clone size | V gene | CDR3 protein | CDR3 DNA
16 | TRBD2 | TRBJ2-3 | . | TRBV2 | CASSEASGRVADTQYF | TGTGCCAGCAGTGAGGCGAGCGGGAGGGTGGCAGATACGCAGTATTTT
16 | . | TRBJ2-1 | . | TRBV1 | CTSSQDPAGDHNEQFF | TGCACCAGCAGCCAAGATCCAGCGGGAGACCACAATGAGCAGTTCTTC
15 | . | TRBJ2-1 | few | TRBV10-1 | CASSESKRAHNEQFF | TGCGCCAGCAGTGAGTCTAAGCGGGCCCACAATGAGCAGTTCTTC
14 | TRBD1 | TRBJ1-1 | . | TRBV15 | CATSRGQTNTEAFF | TGTGCCACCAGCAGGGGACAGACGAACACTGAAGCTTTCTTT
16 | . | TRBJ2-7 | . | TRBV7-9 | CASSHLGGLPPHEQYF | TGTGCCAGCAGCCACCTCGGGGGGCTCCCCCCGCACGAGCAGTACTTC
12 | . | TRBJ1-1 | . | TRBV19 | CASSIPRTEAFF | TGTGCCAGTAGTATCCCTAGGACTGAAGCTTTCTTT
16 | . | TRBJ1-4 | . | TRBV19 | CASSVLRRTTNEKLFF | TGTGCCAGTAGTGTTCTCCGGAGGACAACTAATGAAAAACTGTTTTTT
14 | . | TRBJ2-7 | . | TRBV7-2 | CASSLGARVYEQYF | TGTGCCAGCAGCTTAGGGGCCAGGGTCTACGAGCAGTACTTC
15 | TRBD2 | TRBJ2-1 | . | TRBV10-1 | CASSEGTSGRNEQFF | TGCGCCAGCAGTGAGGGGACTAGCGGGAGGAATGAGCAGTTCTTC
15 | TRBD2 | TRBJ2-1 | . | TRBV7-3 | CASSSGTSGRFGQFF | TGTGCCAGCAGCTCCGGGACTAGCGGGAGATTCGGGCAGTTCTTC
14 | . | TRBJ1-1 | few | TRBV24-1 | CATRDNQMNTEAFF | TGTGCCACCAGGGATAATCAGATGAACACTGAAGCTTTCTTT
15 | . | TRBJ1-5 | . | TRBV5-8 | CASSRGLVGNQPQHF | TGTGCCAGCAGCAGGGGTCTAGTCGGCAATCAGCCCCAGCATTTT
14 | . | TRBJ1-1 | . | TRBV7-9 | CASSQQGSNTEAFF | TGTGCCAGCAGCCAACAGGGCTCGAACACTGAAGCTTTCTTT
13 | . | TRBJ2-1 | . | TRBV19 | CASRGINVNEQFF | TGTGCCAGTCGGGGGATAAACGTAAATGAGCAGTTCTTC
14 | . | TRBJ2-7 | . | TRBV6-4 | CASAEQGGSYEQYF | TGTGCCAGCGCCGAGCAGGGGGGATCCTACGAGCAGTACTTC
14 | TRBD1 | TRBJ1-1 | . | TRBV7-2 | CASSFQGAGTEAFF | TGTGCCAGCAGCTTCCAGGGGGCTGGGACTGAAGCTTTCTTT
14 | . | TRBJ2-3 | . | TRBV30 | CAWSGQASTDTQYF | TGTGCCTGGAGTGGGCAGGCAAGCACAGATACGCAGTATTTT
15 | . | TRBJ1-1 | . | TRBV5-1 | CASSSTGATGTEAFF | TGCGCCAGCAGCTCGACCGGGGCCACAGGGACTGAAGCTTTCTTT
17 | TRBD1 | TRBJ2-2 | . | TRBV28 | CASSLSGSRQGPGELFF | TGTGCCAGCAGTTTAAGTGGTTCAAGACAGGGGCCCGGGGAGCTGTTTTTT
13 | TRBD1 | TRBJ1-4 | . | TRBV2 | CASRGQWNEKLFF | TGTGCCAGCAGGGGACAGTGGAATGAAAAACTGTTTTTT
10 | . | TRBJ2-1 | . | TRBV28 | CASPGQKKFF | TGTGCCAGCCCGGGACAAAAGAAGTTCTTC
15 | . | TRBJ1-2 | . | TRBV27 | CASSPTFRDNYGYTF | TGTGCCAGCAGTCCAACGTTCAGGGATAACTATGGCTACACCTTC
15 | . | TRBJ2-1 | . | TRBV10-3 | CAISESLTSNNEQFF | TGTGCCATCAGTGAGTCCCTAACTAGCAACAATGAGCAGTTCTTC
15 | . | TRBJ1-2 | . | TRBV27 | CASSPWGGAGYGYTF | TGTGCCAGCAGCCCCTGGGGGGGGGCCGGCTATGGCTACACCTTC
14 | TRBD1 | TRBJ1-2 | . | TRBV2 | CASSEGQGGYGYTF | TGTGCCAGCAGTGAGGGACAGGGAGGGTATGGCTACACCTTC
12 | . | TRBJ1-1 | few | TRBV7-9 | CASSPLFTEAFF | TGTGCCAGCAGCCCGTTGTTCACTGAAGCTTTCTTT
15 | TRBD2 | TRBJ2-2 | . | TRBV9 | CASSVGAGDTGELFF | TGTGCCAGCAGCGTAGGAGCGGGAGACACCGGGGAGCTGTTTTTT
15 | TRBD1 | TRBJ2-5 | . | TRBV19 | CASSTGGLGEETQYF | TGTGCCAGTAGCACAGGGGGCTTAGGGGAAGAGACCCAGTACTTC
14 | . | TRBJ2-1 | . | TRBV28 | CASRRGGAIDEQFF | TGTGCCAGCAGAAGGGGGGGGGCTATAGATGAGCAGTTCTTC
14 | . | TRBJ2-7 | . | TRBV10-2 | CASGVEGFSYEQYF | TGCGCCAGCGGGGTGGAGGGTTTTTCCTACGAGCAGTACTTC
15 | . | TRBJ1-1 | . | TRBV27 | CASSPTAREDTEAFF | TGTGCCAGCAGTCCGACGGCCAGGGAAGACACTGAAGCTTTCTTT
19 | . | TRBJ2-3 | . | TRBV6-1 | CASSEFPAGRGTSTDTQYF | TGTGCCAGCAGTGAATTTCCCGCGGGCCGGGGGACGAGCACAGATACGCAGTATTTT
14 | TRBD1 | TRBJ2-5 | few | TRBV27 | CASSDRGIQETQYF | TGTGCCAGCAGCGACAGGGGAATCCAAGAGACCCAGTACTTC
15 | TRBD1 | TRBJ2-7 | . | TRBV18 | CASSPRDRAGYEQYF | TGTGCCAGCTCACCCAGGGACAGGGCCGGCTACGAGCAGTACTTC
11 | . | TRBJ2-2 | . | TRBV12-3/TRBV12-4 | CASSPGGELFF | TGTGCCAGCAGCCCGGGGGGGGAGCTGTTTTTT
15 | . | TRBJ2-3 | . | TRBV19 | CASSPTSSSTDTQYF | TGTGCCAGTAGCCCGACGAGTAGCTCCACAGATACGCAGTATTTT